The entry below describes one TCR beta chain. Its antigen is unknown. Base qualities are missing; no much larger clone stands one base away. For TCRbeta CDR3 sequencing, genomic DNA was extracted from sorted cells using the QIAGEN DNeasy Blood and Tissue Kit. High-throughput TCRbeta CDR3 sequencing, including PCR amplification with bias correction and internal controls, was performed commercially through immunoSEQ. Per the source publication's procedure: Unique productive TCRbeta sequences were defined by CDR3 nucleotide sequence where primers matched, otherwise by CDR3 amino acid sequence with Vbeta and Jbeta genes. To correct for sorting error, sequences found in more than one sorted population at a frequency ratio of 2:1 or less were discarded, and the remaining shared sequences were assigned to the population with the higher frequency. A sequence counted as donor-reactive if, in CFSE-low cells, the sequence had a frequency of at least 0.01% and was expanded at least 5-fold compared with unstimulated cells. Jensen-Shannon divergence calculated on the top 100 TCRbeta sequences ranked by frequency was used to measure repertoire divergence. When a sample had multiple sequencing runs, each run was corrected for sorting error separately and the runs were then pooled. Imported from immuneACCESS, the table was reduced by TCRdb to in-frame sequences with V and J called. These copies leave out some clones; in studies compared against another copy, an unresolved V gene accounts for under half, and the cause of the remainder is not known. For V, J and clone size, that table is used; D and trimming come from the DNA. Counted in this sample were approximately 260,000 clones; roughly four fifths of them appeared once. The ten largest clones add up to under 0.65% of the sample.

Unstimulated Tregs (CD4+CD25+CD127-), CD4+ non-Tregs (CD4+CD25-), CD4 and CD8 cells were FACS-sorted from thawed PBMCs. Blood from healthy controls was obtained either as purchased buffy coats or from healthy volunteers. Healthy control blood was processed to PBMCs by Ficoll density gradient and cryopreserved, and patient PBMCs were collected before and after transplant. These data come from a study of Tregs in tolerant kidney transplant recipients (dated by TCRdb to the late 2010s). Turning to the overall study: The study applied TCRbeta sequencing to find donor-specific regulatory T cells before combined kidney and bone marrow transplantation and then followed those same cells after transplant. In a few healthy controls, several methods of expanding Tregs specific for an allogeneic donor were compared by TCRbeta repertoire sequencing. Study-wide conclusions, independent of this receptor: Biological reproducibility was not directly assessed, although technical replication error appeared to be minimal. The study was limited by small patient numbers, and the findings need validation in larger populations and under other immunosuppression protocols. The most biologically relevant and donor-specific TCRbeta repertoire appeared to be identified by expanding Tregs with activated donor B cells.

The receptor was isolated from a human donor in good health. Sequenced: CD4+ T cells from blood.

Here the CDR3 is given as CASSLVGPSNEQFF. The nucleotide sequence reads TGTGCCAGCAGCTTAGTAGGGCCTAGCAATGAGCAGTTCTTC. Recombination connected TRBV7-9 to TRBJ2-1; the D gene remains uncertain. From the cysteine through the phenylalanine, the CDR3 covers 14 amino acids. This entry keeps only the CDR3 DNA: 42 bases, framed from base 1. The germline V gene (reference sequence) provides CDR1 SEHNR and CDR2 FQNEAQ. The junction carries 10 bases between V and J, which are trimmed by 1 base and 6 bases respectively.